This paragraph reports one T cell receptor beta chain. This clonotype has a handful of counts. There is no known antigen for this receptor. No base-level quality is on record; no much larger clone is a single base apart. V sheds 6 bases and J sheds 3 bases, leaving 12 bases between their ends. The CDR3 holds 14 amino acids from the cysteine to the phenylalanine. Here the CDR3 DNA is all that survives: 42 bases in frame from base 1. The germline V gene encodes CDR1 MNHNY and CDR2 SVGAGI (reference sequence). The roughly 37 donors, aged about 6 to 95 years, were systemically healthy Caucasian individuals from Russia. About 10 milliliters of peripheral blood were drawn from each donor into EDTA-treated Vacutainer tubes. Ficoll-Paque density-gradient centrifugation was used to isolate PBMCs, with at least 7 million obtained per sample. Total RNA was extracted from PBMCs with Trizol reagent, with at least 6 micrograms obtained per sample. Naive CD45RAhigh/CD27high T cell percentages were measured by flow cytometry on a PBMC aliquot from every donor.

This entry comes from a study of blood T cells in healthy people across ages (dated by TCRdb to the mid-2010s). Some background on the complete study: Template switching captured roughly one uniquely barcoded TCR beta cDNA molecule per two T cells in model experiments. The study measured age-related changes in TCR beta repertoire diversity using deep sequencing normalized with unique cDNA molecular identifiers. Using the same blood draw, the study looked at two additional independent replicas of 1 million unique cDNA reads for two donors, one aged 18 to 30 and the other aged 80 or older. The donors were divided into four age groups: young (average around 17 years), middle-aged (approximately 39), aged (approximately 62) and long-lived (nearly 85). To avoid experimental bias, donors of different ages were spread randomly across the sequencing lanes. The study at large found these results: The CMV infection status of donors was not known, potentially confounding age-related changes in expanded clonotypes. Because profiling used bulk unsorted PBMCs, naive and antigen-experienced compartments could not be compared conclusively. The percentage of naive T cells measured by flow cytometry correlated strongly with observed TCR beta diversity. Compared with the aged group, the long-lived group had more naive CD4+ T cells, fewer expanded clones and increased TCR diversity, a pattern suggesting age selection. Estimates of total diversity based on one million sequenced T cells were regarded as lower bounds and as underestimates. Observed TCR beta diversity per million T cells fell roughly linearly with age, and a significant reduction was already apparent by age around 40.

Libraries came from 5' RACE. Sequencing used an Illumina HiSeq 2500. A second PCR of about 7 to 12 cycles was run with a J-beta primer mix and a sample-barcoded 5' primer. A unique molecular identifier was introduced onto each TCR beta cDNA molecule by a template-switch 5' adaptor carrying 12 random nucleotides. At least 3 million CDR3-containing paired-end reads were obtained from each sample. All of the RNA was converted into first-strand cDNA using the Mint cDNA synthesis kit, with a TRBC-specific oligonucleotide serving as the primer. All cDNA was treated with uracil-DNA glycosylase and then went through a first 18-cycle PCR with the universal primers M1SS and BC2_uni_R. Concerning the study's data processing: For normalization, 1 million high-quality reads were randomly selected from each sample, with every read carrying a distinct molecular identifier. Reads with shared molecular identifiers were discarded instead of being binned into consensus sequences. CDR3 identification, clonotype clustering and error correction used MiTCR with a Q25 quality threshold and the strictest error-elimination algorithm. A nonparametric unseen species model using Euler transformation provided a lower-bound estimate of total TCR beta diversity. TCRdb trimmed public reads at Q25 via fastp, called clones via MiXCR and kept in-frame beta chains. Each entry merges the rows of one CDR3 protein and shows their most common DNA and genes. These V and J calls originate from TCRdb's pipeline instead of the authors' own analysis. The sample table holds some 1.7 million distinct CDR3 sequences, of which 28% were seen once. The ten largest make up more than 6% of the sample.

The sequence was obtained from a woman in her 30s in good health. Sequenced sample: blood. The chain is encoded by TRBV6-6 joined to TRBJ1-5; the best D guess is TRBD1, with 5 bases matching. The CDR3 region: CASRIDSPNQPQHF. Read as DNA, the sequence is TGTGCCAGCAGAATAGACAGTCCCAATCAGCCCCAGCATTTT.